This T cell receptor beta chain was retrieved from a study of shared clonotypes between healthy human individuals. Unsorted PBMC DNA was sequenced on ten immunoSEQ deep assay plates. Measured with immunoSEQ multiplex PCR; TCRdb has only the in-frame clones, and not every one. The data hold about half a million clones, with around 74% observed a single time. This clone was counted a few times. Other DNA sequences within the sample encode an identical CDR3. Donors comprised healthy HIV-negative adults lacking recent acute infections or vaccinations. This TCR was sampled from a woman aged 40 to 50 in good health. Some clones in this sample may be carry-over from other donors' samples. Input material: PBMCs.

CDR3 sequence (DNA): TGTGCCAGCAGCGTAGTGGCGGGAGGGCCCACAGATACGCAGTATTTT. Protein: CASSVVAGGPTDTQYF. The chain carries TRBV9 and TRBJ2-3, with 9 bases that match TRBD2. CDR1 and CDR2 (germline): SGDLS, YYNGEE. V shed 0 bases and J 2 bases; nucleotides not matched to a gene: 4. The length of the CDR3 is 16 residues.